This TCR beta chain was observed in a study of shared clonotypes between healthy human individuals. Study context: Donors consisted of two women and three men between 18 and 49.

This clone was observed many times. The target antigen is unknown. The protocol was immunoSEQ multiplex PCR, while the TCRdb copy is restricted to in-frame clones and leaves out a portion. The sample yields roughly 1,100,000 clones, around 74% seen once. Findings and limits, study-wide: All-four-donor shared clonotypes had higher generation probabilities than non-shared clonotypes did.

Sequenced material: memory CD4+ T cells sorted from blood. Subset described: CD45RA-negative fraction. The receptor was isolated from a man aged 18-30 years in good health.

In DNA form, the CDR3 reads TGTGCCAGCAGCTTAGATCGGGCGGGCTACGAGCAGTACTTC. This encodes CASSLDRAGYEQYF. V is TRBV7-8 and J is TRBJ2-7; D is perhaps TRBD2 (5 bases). Germline CDR1 SGHVS, CDR2 FQNEAQ. V was pared by 1 base and J by 3 bases, with 10 bases between. The CDR3 has 14 amino acids.